Following are 22 T cell receptor beta chains from one sample sequenced in a study of T cell responses to AZD1222 COVID-19 vaccine. Libraries were prepared by immunoSEQ multiplex PCR; TCRdb keeps only in-frame clonotypes and omits some of them. This sample carries roughly 150,000 clones, 88% of them seen once, and the ten largest clones take about 3%. The source was peripheral blood, collected 28 days after the second AZD1222 dose. These receptors all come from an adult who received the AZD1222 COVID-19 vaccine.

This clone is a singleton in its sample. J is TRBJ1-2 and V is TRBV27, with 8 bases lining up with TRBD1. The J segment lost 8 bases and the V segment lost 3 bases, leaving 8 bases of the junction unmatched. Germline CDR1 reads MNHEY; CDR2 reads SMNVEV (reference sequence). The CDR3 consists of 14 residues. The CDR3 bases are TGTGCCAGCAGTTTCGCAGGGGGCGCTGGGGGCTACACCTTC. It is translated as CASSFAGGAGGYTF.

This clone was seen only once. The chain couples TRBV5-5 to TRBJ1-1; TRBD1 might be the D (5 bases). Germline V CDR1 and CDR2: SGHKS, YYEKEE (reference sequence). V was pared by 3 bases and J by 0 bases, with 12 bases between. This CDR3 region has 15 residues. The CDR3: CASSSKGEMNTEAFF. CDR3 nucleotides: TGTGCCAGCAGCTCGAAAGGGGAAATGAACACTGAAGCTTTCTTT. The full variable domain, with the rest looked up from reference TRBV5-5 and TRBJ1-1, is DAGVTQSPTHLIKTRGQQVTLRCSPISGHKSVSWYQQVLGQGPQFIFQYYEKEERGRGNFPDRFSARQFPNYSSELNVNALLLGDSALYLCASSSKGEMNTEAFFGQGTRLTVV.

The V call is TRBV19, the J call TRBJ2-3; D perhaps matches TRBD1 (6 bases). The CDR3 is 15 amino acids. Germline V gene data show CDR1 as LNHDA and CDR2 as SQIVND (reference sequence). The germline V and J ends were trimmed by 8 bases and 3 bases, with 18 bases remaining between them. The CDR3 spells CASLSIRDKTDTQYF. CDR3 DNA: TGTGCCAGTCTTTCGATCCGGGACAAAACAGATACGCAGTATTTT.

CDR3 nucleotide sequence: TGTGCCAGCCGCCTATTGGACACCGGCTATGGCTACACCTTC. Encoded protein: CASRLLDTGYGYTF. This chain connects TRBV2 to TRBJ1-2; D may be TRBD1 (5 bases). Germline assignment: CDR1 SNHLY and CDR2 FYNNEI. This CDR3 is 14 amino acids long. V was cut by 8 bases and J by 4 bases, with 17 bases left in between.

The CDR3 DNA sequence: TGTGCCAGCAGCGTAGATCAGCGGGAGGCAACCCTTAGCACAGATACGCAGTATTTT. Translation: CASSVDQREATLSTDTQYF. The chain couples TRBV9 to TRBJ2-3, with TRBD2 matching over 9 bases. CDR3 size: 19 residues. CDR1 is SGDLS and CDR2 is YYNGEE in the germline V gene. Trimming took 0 bases from V and 0 from J; bases not matched to a gene: 11.

The rearrangement uses TRBV6-5 and TRBJ2-3; tentatively, D is TRBD2 (6 bases). CDR1 MNHEY and CDR2 SVGAGI come from the germline V gene. Between the trimmed V and J ends, which lost 7 bases and 1 base, there was a span of 15 bases. This CDR3 comprises 15 residues. CDR3 sequence reads: CASKLGGVGTDTQYF. The CDR3 coding sequence is TGTGCCAGCAAGCTCGGCGGGGTCGGCACAGATACGCAGTATTTT.

The rearrangement joins TRBV5-1 to TRBJ2-3; D may be TRBD1 or TRBD2 (6 bases each). This CDR3 is built from 15 residues. Trimming left V 4 bases short and J 5 bases short, with 17 bases between. From germline, CDR1 is SGHRS and CDR2 YFSETQ. The CDR3 loop reads CASSTLPGAGDTQYF. DNA for the CDR3: TGCGCCAGCAGCACCCTACCGGGGGCGGGAGATACGCAGTATTTT. The full variable domain, rest sourced from reference TRBV5-1 and TRBJ2-3, is KAGVTQTPRYLIKTRGQQVTLSCSPISGHRSVSWYQQTPGQGLQFLFEYFSETQRNKGNFPGRFSGRQFSNSRSEMNVSTLELGDSALYLCASSTLPGAGDTQYFGPGTRLTVL.

The V and J genes are TRBV5-1 and TRBJ1-2, with 7 bases lining up with TRBD1. This CDR3 contains 15 residues. Per germline, CDR1 SGHRS and CDR2 YFSETQ. V was clipped by 3 bases and J by 5 bases; unmatched bases: 10. CDR3 residues: CASSWIPPGQYGYTF. The CDR3 coding sequence is TGCGCCAGCAGCTGGATACCCCCGGGACAGTATGGCTACACCTTC.

The chain uses TRBV4-2 and TRBJ2-4; D unclear. Trimming took 7 bases from V and 0 from J, leaving 19 bases between them. The CDR3 length is 17 residues. In germline, CDR1 is LGHNA, CDR2 YNFKEQ. The CDR3: CASTPSQGLQAKNIQYF. DNA of the CDR3: TGTGCCAGCACCCCCTCCCAAGGGCTTCAAGCCAAAAACATTCAGTACTTC.

The V call is TRBV6-2 or TRBV6-3, the J call TRBJ2-7; tentative D call: TRBD1 (5 bases). V lost 2 bases and J lost 5, with 16 bases in between. The CDR3 is 15 amino acids. Germline V lookup: CDR1 MNHEY, CDR2 SVGEGT. CDR3 amino acids: CASSYVLGRGDEQYF. DNA of the CDR3: TGTGCCAGCAGTTACGTTTTGGGGCGCGGAGACGAGCAGTACTTC.

This clone came up a few times. This chain connects TRBV19 to TRBJ2-7; TRBD2 matches 10 bases. The CDR3 sequence is 17 residues long. Germline V gives CDR1 LNHDA, CDR2 SQIVND (reference sequence). V shed 4 bases, J shed 5 bases, and the junction held 14 bases outside the gene matches. The DNA for the CDR3 is TGTGCCAGTAGTAAATCTAGCGGGAGTCGATCCATCCACGAGCAGTACTTC. Translating gives CASSKSSGSRSIHEQYF.

The rearrangement uses TRBV6-5 and TRBJ2-6; D gene uncertain. The V end was cut by 2 bases, the J end by 2 bases, with 10 bases between. This CDR3 has 16 residues. In germline, CDR1 is MNHEY, CDR2 SVGAGI. CDR3 DNA: TGTGCCAGCAGTTACGGGGTCTTCCCTGGGGCCAACGTCCTGACTTTC. This gives the protein CASSYGVFPGANVLTF.

The chain joins TRBV6-2 or TRBV6-3 to TRBJ2-5, with 11 bases lining up with TRBD2. The CDR3 sequence is 18 residues long. Germline CDR1 MNHEY, CDR2 SVGEGT. The V gene end was trimmed by 0 bases and the J gene end by 1 base; junction bases not matched to a gene: 7. CDR3 DNA: TGTGCCAGCAGTTACTCAGGTAGCGGGGGGGCGATCCAAGAGACCCAGTACTTC. The encoded protein is CASSYSGSGGAIQETQYF.

The V call is TRBV7-3, the J call TRBJ2-1; 7 positions match TRBD1. The CDR3 is made up of 12 amino acids. Germline V gene data show CDR1 as SGHTA and CDR2 as FQGTGA. V gave up 8 bases and J gave up 10 bases; unmatched junction bases: 8. CDR3: CASGQVNGEQFF. The CDR3 nucleotides are TGTGCCAGCGGACAGGTGAATGGGGAGCAGTTCTTC.

The chain recombines TRBV29-1 with TRBJ2-4; D is unresolved. Germline V lookup: CDR1 SQVTM, CDR2 ANQGSEA. This CDR3 is built from 14 residues. V lost 5 bases, J lost 1 base, and 12 bases lay in between. The CDR3 loop is CSVLPSFAKNIQYF. DNA of the CDR3: TGCAGCGTTTTGCCCAGCTTCGCCAAAAACATTCAGTACTTC.

The count of this clone is one. This chain links TRBV19 with TRBJ2-5; possibly TRBD2 for D (5 bases). Between the trimmed V and J ends, which lost 3 bases and 5 bases, there was a span of 16 bases. This CDR3 has 15 residues. Germline V gene sequence: CDR1 LNHDA, CDR2 SQIVND (reference sequence). CDR3 amino acids: CASSIQAAGGETQYF. The CDR3 DNA is TGTGCCAGTAGTATCCAGGCCGCGGGCGGGGAGACCCAGTACTTC.

This clone was counted only a few times. The V and J genes are TRBV14 and TRBJ2-3, with 8 nucleotides matching TRBD2. The CDR3 spans 16 residues. The trim removed 1 base at V and 5 bases at J, leaving 8 bases unmatched. CDR1 and CDR2 from the germline V gene are SGHDN and FVKESK. The CDR3 region is CASSQVPGGAGDTQYF. The CDR3 DNA is TGTGCCAGCAGCCAAGTTCCGGGGGGGGCCGGAGATACGCAGTATTTT.

The chain has TRBV27 and TRBJ2-1; D remains unclear. The CDR3 length is 14 residues. Germline-derived CDR1 and CDR2 are MNHEY and SMNVEV (reference sequence). V lost 5 bases and J lost 0, with 8 bases in between. The CDR3 nucleotides read TGTGCCAGCAGTGTGGTGAGCTCCTACAATGAGCAGTTCTTC. It encodes CASSVVSSYNEQFF.

The chain links TRBV27 to TRBJ2-1, with TRBD1 matching over 11 bases. The germline V gene has CDR1 MNHEY and CDR2 SMNVEV (reference sequence). There are 16 residues in the CDR3. V was pared by 6 bases and J by 6 bases, with 10 bases of the junction left unmatched. CDR3 amino acids: CASRGTGTGGFNEQFF. The CDR3 coding sequence is TGTGCCAGCAGGGGAACCGGGACAGGGGGATTCAATGAGCAGTTCTTC.

The chain uses TRBV20-1 and TRBJ2-1; 8 positions match TRBD2. CDR3 length: 15 residues. With V trimmed by 3 bases and J by 2 bases, 6 bases remained unmatched. CDR1 DFQATT and CDR2 SNEGSKA come from the germline V gene (reference sequence). The CDR3 sequence: CSASHGGRPYNEQFF. CDR3 in DNA: TGCAGTGCTAGTCACGGCGGGAGGCCCTACAATGAGCAGTTCTTC.

This chain joins TRBV7-3 and TRBJ1-1, with unresolved D. Per germline, CDR1 SGHTA and CDR2 FQGTGA. Trimming removed 1 base from V and 1 base from J, with 4 bases in between. This CDR3 is 13 amino acids long. The CDR3 DNA follows: TGTGCCAGCAGCTTAAGGGGGAACACTGAAGCTTTCTTT. Protein sequence: CASSLRGNTEAFF.

The chain has TRBV5-6 and TRBJ2-3, with D possibly TRBD1 on 5 matching bases. V was cut by 2 bases and J by 2 bases, with 15 bases left in between. Germline values: CDR1 SGHDT, CDR2 YYEEEE. This CDR3 is 16 amino acids long. The CDR3 nucleotides read TGTGCCAGCAGCTTACTGCGGACAACTCTCACAGATACGCAGTATTTT. Protein: CASSLLRTTLTDTQYF.